Presented here are 31 T cell receptor beta chains from one specimen sequenced in a study of T-cell reconstitution after alpha-beta-depleted transplantation in children. Unique molecular identifiers were incorporated when the TCRbeta library was constructed. TCRdb used MiXCR to reprocess the PCR reads, holding one entry per CDR3 protein. Of 360,000 or so distinct CDR3 sequences in the sample, around 20% were seen once. Sequenced here: PBMCs from the stem cell graft donor, sampled from the stem cell graft. Receptors originate from a human donor who donated a stem cell graft to a child with acute myeloid leukemia.

This clonotype has a handful of counts. The chain links TRBV7-2 to TRBJ2-3; 12 bases map to TRBD2. CDR3 length: 16 amino acids. With V trimmed by 6 bases and J by 5 bases, 9 bases remained unmatched. Germline assignment: CDR1 SGHTA and CDR2 FQGNSA. CDR3 nucleotides: TGTGCCAGCAGGACCGCTAGCGGGAGGGCCCTAGATACGCAGTATTTT. Its protein product is CASRTASGRALDTQYF.

The V gene is TRBV29-1, the J gene TRBJ2-6; TRBD1 matches 9 bases. The CDR3 runs 16 residues. The germline gives CDR1 SQVTM, CDR2 ANQGSEA. V trimming: 3 bases; J trimming: 1 base; junction bases outside the gene matches: 4. The CDR3 loop is CSVELDRGSGANVLTF. The DNA of the CDR3 is TGCAGCGTTGAGCTGGACAGGGGATCTGGGGCCAACGTCCTGACTTTC.

The V call is TRBV11-3, the J call TRBJ2-7; 8 positions match TRBD2. Trimming at V came to 1 base and at J to 3 bases, leaving 8 bases not matched to a gene. The CDR3 spans 16 residues. Per germline, CDR1 SGHNT and CDR2 YENEEA. CDR3 in amino acids: CASSLGGSGSIYEQYF. For the CDR3, the DNA is TGTGCCAGCAGCTTAGGAGGGAGCGGGAGTATCTACGAGCAGTACTTC. The complete variable domain, with remaining parts taken from reference TRBV11-3 and TRBJ2-7, reads EAGVVQSPRYKIIEKKQPVAFWCNPISGHNTLYWYLQNLGQGPELLIRYENEEAVDDSQLPKDRFSAERLKGVDSTLKIQPAELGDSAVYLCASSLGGSGSIYEQYFGPGTRLTVT.

This clonotype turned up a few times. The chain has TRBV12-3 or TRBV12-4 and TRBJ1-5; possibly TRBD1 for D (5 bases). The CDR3 loop spans 13 amino acids. The V gene lost 6 bases and the J gene lost 6 bases, with 12 bases spanning the gap. The CDR3 region is CASSQDGGQPQHF. As DNA, the CDR3 is TGTGCCAGCAGCCAGGACGGGGGTCAGCCCCAGCATTTT.

This clonotype was observed many times. This chain links TRBV20-1 with TRBJ2-5; the match to TRBD2 covers 13 bases. The germline V gene has CDR1 DFQATT and CDR2 SNEGSKA (reference sequence). This CDR3 spans 14 amino acids. CDR3 nucleotides: TGCAGCGCCGGACTAGCGGGAGTCCAAGAGACCCAGTACTTC. The encoded protein is CSAGLAGVQETQYF.

This sequence joins TRBV28 and TRBJ2-1, with D unresolved. The CDR3 is 16 amino acids. Trimming took off 3 bases at V and 8 bases at J, with 20 bases between the two ends. CDR1 is MDHEN, CDR2 SYDVKM, per germline. The CDR3 protein is CASSFWDGSNVDEQFF. Here the CDR3 DNA reads TGTGCCAGCAGTTTTTGGGATGGGTCTAACGTCGATGAGCAGTTCTTC.

The sample holds a few counts of this clonotype. An end of the junction differs from the germline gene, which may be a read error. V usage is TRBV12-3 or TRBV12-4 and J usage is TRBJ2-1, with TRBD1 matching over 8 bases. The length of the CDR3 is 14 residues. CDR3 amino acids: CASSADRVYTEQFF. The CDR3 DNA reads as TGTGCCAGCAGTGCGGACAGGGTATACACTGAGCAGTTCTTC.

V is TRBV2 and J is TRBJ2-7; 11 bases are shared with TRBD1. The length of the CDR3 is 20 residues. V lost 7 bases to trimming and J lost 5 bases; unmatched junction nucleotides: 25. The germline gives CDR1 SNHLY, CDR2 FYNNEI. Written as DNA, the CDR3 is TGTGCCAGCATCTTAGGACAGGGGGCCCGTTTAACCGGGAGTTTTCACGAGCAGTACTTC. Its translation is CASILGQGARLTGSFHEQYF.

The gene calls are TRBV6-1 and TRBJ2-7; 7 bases are shared with TRBD1. Per germline, CDR1 MNHNS and CDR2 SASEGT. CDR3 length: 14 amino acids. V gave up 10 bases and J gave up 4 bases; unmatched junction bases: 13. The CDR3 loop is CATAETGMTYEQYF. In DNA form, the CDR3 reads TGTGCCACGGCAGAGACAGGGATGACGTACGAGCAGTACTTC.

The chain links TRBV7-8 to TRBJ2-7, with D unresolved. The CDR3 is 13 amino acids. The V end lost 2 bases, the J end lost 3 bases, and 8 bases lay between the germline ends. From germline, CDR1 is SGHVS and CDR2 FQNEAQ. DNA for the CDR3: TGTGCCAGCAGCTTAAAACAGCTCTACGAGCAGTACTTC. Translating it yields CASSLKQLYEQYF.

In its sample, this clonotype was seen a few times. This chain's CDR3 is CASSRSTQETQYF. The DNA of the CDR3 is TGTGCCAGCAGTAGAAGTACCCAAGAGACCCAGTACTTC. The chain employs TRBV6-2 or TRBV6-3 and TRBJ2-5; D is uncertain. The germline V and J ends were trimmed by 5 bases and 1 base, with 8 bases remaining between them. Looked up from germline, CDR1 is MNHEY and CDR2 is SVGEGT. CDR3 size: 13 residues.

This clonotype was picked up a small number of times. This sequence joins TRBV20-1 and TRBJ2-1; D may be TRBD2 (5 bases). Germline V CDR1 and CDR2: DFQATT, SNEGSKA (reference sequence). This CDR3 contains 16 residues. V shed 1 base and J shed 0 bases, with 13 bases lying between them. CDR3 sequence: CSARGAGRGSYNEQFF. CDR3 bases: TGCAGTGCTAGAGGTGCCGGCCGGGGCTCCTACAATGAGCAGTTCTTC.

This rearrangement joins TRBV5-6 to TRBJ2-7, with a weak D call TRBD2 (6 bases). Trimming pared 3 bases from V and 4 bases from J, leaving 14 bases between. This CDR3 region has 14 residues. From germline, CDR1 is SGHDT and CDR2 YYEEEE. CDR3 sequence (DNA): TGTGCCAGCAGCTCTAGCGAGGGTCTATACGAGCAGTACTTC. This codes for CASSSSEGLYEQYF.

The DNA for the CDR3 is TGTGCCAGCAGTTATACTCTTGCGGGAGGGACATTTTGGACAGATACGCAGTATTTT. Translated: CASSYTLAGGTFWTDTQYF. The chain carries TRBV2 and TRBJ2-3; TRBD2 matches at 9 bases. The V and J ends lost 5 bases and 3 bases, in that order; junction bases with no gene match: 18. Per the germline V gene, CDR1 is SNHLY and CDR2 is FYNNEI. This CDR3 is 19 amino acids long.

The chain carries TRBV15 and TRBJ2-7; the match to TRBD2 covers 9 bases. From germline, CDR1 is LNHNV and CDR2 YYDKDF (reference sequence). V lost 3 bases and J lost 2; bases outside the gene matches: 8. This CDR3 is 16 amino acids long. The CDR3 DNA reads TGTGCCACCAGCAGGGGGGTTAGCGGGAGTACCTACGAGCAGTACTTC. Translation: CATSRGVSGSTYEQYF.

This chain joins TRBV27 and TRBJ1-6; 7 positions agree with TRBD1. V trimming: 4 bases; J trimming: 8 bases; junction bases outside the gene matches: 5. The CDR3 length is 14 residues. The germline V gene has CDR1 MNHEY and CDR2 SMNVEV (reference sequence). The CDR3 nucleotides are TGTGCCAGCAGTTATCAGGGGGGGTATTCACCCCTCCACTTT. The encoded protein is CASSYQGGYSPLHF.

The chain carries TRBV12-3 or TRBV12-4 and TRBJ2-1; 7 positions match TRBD1. CDR3 length: 15 amino acids. The junction had 12 bases not matched to a gene; V was cut back by 5 bases and J by 8 bases. In nucleotides, the CDR3 is TGTGCCAGCAGTCCCTCGTCCGGCAGGGGGTATGAGCAGTTCTTC. Its protein is CASSPSSGRGYEQFF.

The chain is built from TRBV21-1 and TRBJ2-1; TRBD2 is taken as the D call from the table, unchecked against the DNA. TRBV21-1 is a listed pseudogene. This CDR3 is 20 amino acids long. CDR3 in amino acids: CASSNKTSGRAPSSYNEQFF. CDR3 in DNA: TGTGCCAGCAGCAACAAGACTAGCGGGAGGGCTCCGAGCTCCTACAATGAGCAGTTCTTC.

This clonotype occurred many times. The rearrangement links TRBV24-1 to TRBJ2-5; D remains unclear. Germline V gene lookup returns CDR1 KGHDR and CDR2 SFDVKD. CDR3 length equals 14 residues. Trimming cost V 4 bases and J 2 bases, with 10 bases left between them. Here the CDR3 reads CATSEATDQETQYF. Written as DNA, the CDR3 is TGTGCCACCAGTGAGGCGACCGATCAAGAGACCCAGTACTTC.

This clonotype was counted at least ten times. V gene TRBV6-5 combines with J gene TRBJ1-1; D is undetermined. Germline CDR1 is MNHEY and CDR2 is SVGAGI. Trimming stripped 7 bases from V and 3 bases from J, with 6 bases between. CDR3 size: 11 residues. This chain's CDR3 is CASTRDTEAFF. The CDR3 DNA follows: TGTGCCAGCACAAGGGACACTGAAGCTTTCTTT.

In regard to this clonotype: The junction does not match germline at one end; this may be a read error. The chain couples TRBV20-1 to TRBJ2-6; TRBD1 might be the D (6 bases). Germline values: CDR1 DFQATT, CDR2 SNEGSKA (reference sequence). The CDR3 length is 17 residues. The CDR3 spells CCAGDGPGHSGANVLTF. The DNA for the CDR3 is TGCTGTGCTGGGGACGGCCCGGGACATTCTGGGGCCAACGTCCTGACTTTC.

The chain recombines TRBV13 with TRBJ1-1; D unresolved. Trimming cost V 2 bases and J 3 bases, with 19 bases left between them. The length of the CDR3 is 17 residues. In germline, CDR1 is PRHDT, CDR2 FYEKMQ (reference sequence). In DNA form, the CDR3 reads TGTGCCAGCAGCTTACACCCCCCGGCGGCCACTTACACTGAAGCTTTCTTT. Translated: CASSLHPPAATYTEAFF.

This rearrangement joins TRBV20-1 to TRBJ2-1, with TRBD1 matching over 9 bases. J was trimmed by 3 bases and V by 6 bases; bases with no gene match: 6. CDR3 length: 14 residues. The germline gives CDR1 DFQATT, CDR2 SNEGSKA (reference sequence). CDR3 sequence reads: CSADRDRDYNEQFF. The CDR3 nucleotides are TGCAGTGCGGACCGGGACAGGGACTACAATGAGCAGTTCTTC.

The rearrangement joins TRBV3-1 to TRBJ2-7, with 10 bases aligning to TRBD2. V lost 4 bases, J lost 4 bases, and 10 bases stayed unmatched. The CDR3 runs 16 residues. CDR1 is LGHDT and CDR2 is YNNKEL in the germline V gene (reference sequence). This chain's CDR3 is CASSPYSGRTPYEQYF. DNA for the CDR3: TGTGCCAGCAGCCCCTATAGCGGGAGGACTCCTTACGAGCAGTACTTC.

This chain connects TRBV4-2 to TRBJ2-3; 7 positions match TRBD1. The CDR3 length is 16 residues. Losses at the gene ends were 5 bases for V and 0 bases for J; bases not matched to a gene: 8. CDR1 is LGHNA, CDR2 YNFKEQ, per germline. CDR3 protein: CASSTGTDPSTDTQYF. CDR3 in DNA: TGTGCCAGCAGCACGGGGACAGACCCTAGCACAGATACGCAGTATTTT.

This clonotype was seen repeatedly, ten times or more. The chain links TRBV12-3 or TRBV12-4 to TRBJ1-3; D is uncertain. The CDR3 contains 12 residues. Trimming pared 8 bases from V and 2 bases from J, leaving 7 bases between. As DNA, the CDR3 is TGTGCCAGCTCTTCCCCTGGAAACACCATATATTTT. This codes for CASSSPGNTIYF.

The table lists this clonotype with many counts. The chain couples TRBV6-5 to TRBJ2-2; D not certain. CDR1 MNHEY and CDR2 SVGAGI come from the germline V gene. Trimming left V 6 bases short and J 1 base short, with 3 bases between. The CDR3 consists of 12 residues. The DNA of the CDR3 is TGTGCCAGCAGCAGGAACACCGGGGAGCTGTTTTTT. It translates to CASSRNTGELFF.

V is TRBV7-2 and J is TRBJ2-5; 7 nucleotides align to TRBD2. CDR1 and CDR2 from the germline V gene are SGHTA and FQGNSA. The CDR3 extends over 14 amino acids. J lost 4 bases, V lost 5 bases, and 7 bases had no gene match. CDR3 coding DNA: TGTGCCAGCAGCCTCCTGGGGGGGGGAGAGACCCAGTACTTC. As protein: CASSLLGGGETQYF.

This clonotype came up a few times. This chain uses TRBV25-1 with TRBJ1-3; D is possibly TRBD1 (5 bases). Trimming cost V 4 bases and J 4 bases, with 14 bases left between them. The germline V gene has CDR1 MGHDK and CDR2 SYGVNS. The CDR3 covers 15 residues. This chain's CDR3 is CASSASGTIGNTIYF. The CDR3 DNA reads as TGTGCCAGCAGTGCTTCCGGGACGATAGGAAACACCATATATTTT.

The chain uses TRBV12-3 or TRBV12-4 and TRBJ2-7, with D maybe TRBD2 (6 bases). This CDR3 has 15 residues. V gave up 5 bases and J gave up 1 base, with 15 bases separating them. CDR3 in amino acids: CASSPAGRGSYEQYF. CDR3 nucleotide sequence: TGTGCCAGCAGTCCGGCGGGGCGGGGATCCTACGAGCAGTACTTC.

The chain employs TRBV20-1 and TRBJ2-7, with D perhaps TRBD1 or TRBD2 (5 bases each). Trimming removed 1 base at V and 0 bases at J, with 13 bases between. The germline V gene has CDR1 DFQATT and CDR2 SNEGSKA (reference sequence). CDR3 length: 15 residues. The CDR3: CSARGGEGTSYEQYF. As DNA, the CDR3 is TGCAGTGCTAGAGGGGGCGAGGGGACCTCCTACGAGCAGTACTTC.